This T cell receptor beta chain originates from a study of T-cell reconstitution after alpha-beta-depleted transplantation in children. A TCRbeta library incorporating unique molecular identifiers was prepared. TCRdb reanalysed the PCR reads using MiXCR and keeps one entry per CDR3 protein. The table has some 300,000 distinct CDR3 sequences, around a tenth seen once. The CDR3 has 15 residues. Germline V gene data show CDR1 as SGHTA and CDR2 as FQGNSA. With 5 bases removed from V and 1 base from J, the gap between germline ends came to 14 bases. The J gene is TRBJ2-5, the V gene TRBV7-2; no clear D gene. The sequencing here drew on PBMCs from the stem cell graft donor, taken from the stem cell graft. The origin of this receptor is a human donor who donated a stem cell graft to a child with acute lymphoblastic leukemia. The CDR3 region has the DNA TGTGCCAGCAGCCCTACTGGTTTACTCCAAGAGACCCAGTACTTC. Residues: CASSPTGLLQETQYF.